This T cell receptor (beta chain) was identified during a study of cytomegalovirus exposure and HLA in healthy donors. The overall study: In an earlier analysis, some 110 million unique TCR beta sequences were found from approximately 190 million T cells.

The PCR was carried out with 60 Vbeta primers and 13 Jbeta primers. Repertoires were generated with immunoSEQ multiplex PCR, while TCRdb's copy carries only in-frame clones and drops some. The table has roughly 190,000 clones, roughly 77% seen once. To note about this clone: Antigen unknown.

Study findings and constraints: The analysis excluded some indistinguishable V segments, including TRBV6-2 and TRBV6-3. Presence/absence results assume similar sequencing depth per donor, which may not hold.

Germline lookup yields CDR1 SGDLS and CDR2 YYNGEE. Trimming left V 6 bases short and J 5 bases short, with 17 bases between. This CDR3 has 14 residues. The chain couples TRBV9 to TRBJ2-5; a possible D gene is TRBD2 (5 bases). The sequence was collected from a woman aged 30 to 39 in good health and CMV-seropositive. What was sequenced was PBMCs. In DNA form, the CDR3 reads TGTGCCAGCACCCCCCGAGAGGGTCTGGAGACCCAGTACTTC. As protein: CASTPREGLETQYF.